Following are 24 T cell receptor beta chains from one sample sequenced in a study of blood T cell repertoires in COVID-19. Sequencing was performed with immunoSEQ multiplex PCR; in TCRdb, only in-frame clones are kept and a portion is missing. The data contain about 64,000 clones, about nine tenths of them singletons. The sequencing sample was made of peripheral blood. Receptors were obtained from a man aged 50 or older with active COVID-19.

The chain carries TRBV5-1 and TRBJ1-1; a possible D gene is TRBD1 (5 bases). V shed 2 bases and J shed 1 base, with 9 bases lying between them. This CDR3 comprises 14 residues. Germline-derived CDR1 and CDR2 are SGHRS and YFSETQ. The CDR3 reads CASSFGGTNTEAFF. The CDR3 DNA reads as TGCGCCAGCAGCTTTGGAGGGACGAACACTGAAGCTTTCTTT. Complete variable domain (other parts from reference TRBV5-1 and TRBJ1-1): KAGVTQTPRYLIKTRGQQVTLSCSPISGHRSVSWYQQTPGQGLQFLFEYFSETQRNKGNFPGRFSGRQFSNSRSEMNVSTLELGDSALYLCASSFGGTNTEAFFGQGTRLTVV.

The V and J genes are TRBV28 and TRBJ1-1, with unresolved D. Trimming removed 7 bases at V and 1 base at J, with 7 bases between. Germline lookup yields CDR1 MDHEN and CDR2 SYDVKM. This CDR3 comprises 12 residues. The CDR3 region has the DNA TGTGCCAGCATCCGGGGGAACACTGAAGCTTTCTTT. Protein product: CASIRGNTEAFF.

J is TRBJ2-2 and V is TRBV5-1; D may be TRBD1 (5 bases). This CDR3 is built from 13 residues. Trimming left V 4 bases short and J 5 bases short, with 9 bases between. Germline assignment: CDR1 SGHRS and CDR2 YFSETQ. The DNA for the CDR3 is TGCGCCAGCAGCCAGGGATCGACCGGGGAGCTGTTTTTT. Amino acids: CASSQGSTGELFF.

The chain recombines TRBV29-1 with TRBJ1-2; D is ambiguous. The germline gives CDR1 SQVTM, CDR2 ANQGSEA. The CDR3 loop spans 20 amino acids. The CDR3, as DNA: TGCACCAGATACAGAATACAGAAACCTCCCGCGCGGGCTTCTAACTATGGCTACACCTTC. It specifies CTRYRIQKPPARASNYGYTF.

This clone was found a few times. The chain is built from TRBV2 and TRBJ2-7; TRBD1 might be the D (5 bases). Trimming cost V 3 bases and J 2 bases, with 11 bases left between them. Per the germline V gene, CDR1 is SNHLY and CDR2 is FYNNEI. This CDR3 has 14 amino acids. The CDR3 region has the DNA TGTGCCAGCAGTGATATGCAGGGAACCTACGAGCAGTACTTC. As protein: CASSDMQGTYEQYF.

This clone appeared a single time. The chain is built from TRBV12-5 and TRBJ2-3, with D possibly matching TRBD1 (6 bases). Germline lookup yields CDR1 LGHNT and CDR2 FRNRAP. V was cut by 1 base and J by 2 bases, with 10 bases left in between. The CDR3 length is 15 residues. In DNA, the CDR3 is TGTGCTAGTGGTTTGGACAGGGTAAACACAGATACGCAGTATTTT. Translated, it gives CASGLDRVNTDTQYF.

This clone appeared once. The gene calls are TRBV28 and TRBJ1-2, with 7 bases lining up with TRBD1. V shed 3 bases, J shed 7 bases, and the junction held 5 bases outside the gene matches. The CDR3 sequence is 13 residues long. CDR1 is MDHEN and CDR2 is SYDVKM in the germline V gene. The CDR3 is CASSFGQGVGYTF. For the CDR3, the DNA is TGTGCCAGCAGTTTTGGGCAGGGGGTTGGCTACACCTTC.

The rearrangement links TRBV24-1 to TRBJ2-1; TRBD1 matches at 9 bases. Germline CDR1 KGHDR, CDR2 SFDVKD. Trimming removed 7 bases from V and 9 bases from J; junction bases left unmatched: 6. The CDR3 covers 13 residues. The CDR3 spells CATSRGQGSEQFF. The CDR3 DNA follows: TGTGCCACCAGCAGAGGACAGGGGTCTGAGCAGTTCTTC.

The V and J genes are TRBV27 and TRBJ2-4, with TRBD1 matching 8 bases. The CDR3 contains 15 residues. With V trimmed by 9 bases and J by 0 bases, 7 bases remained unmatched. The V gene's germline CDR1 is MNHEY and CDR2 SMNVEV (reference sequence). The CDR3 coding sequence is TGTGCCAGGGGCCAGGGGGCCGCAGCCAAAAACATTCAGTACTTC. Its protein is CARGQGAAAKNIQYF.

This sequence joins TRBV11-3 and TRBJ2-5, with 12 bases lining up with TRBD2. The V gene end was trimmed by 6 bases and the J gene end by 2 bases; junction bases not matched to a gene: 7. CDR3 size: 16 residues. The germline V gene encodes CDR1 SGHNT and CDR2 YENEEA. CDR3 amino acids: CASSFRTSGEQETQYF. As DNA, the CDR3 is TGTGCCAGCAGTTTTAGGACTAGCGGGGAACAAGAGACCCAGTACTTC.

The chain joins TRBV5-1 to TRBJ2-3, with TRBD2 identical over 11 bases. Losses at the gene ends were 1 base for V and 8 bases for J; bases not matched to a gene: 6. Germline lookup yields CDR1 SGHRS and CDR2 YFSETQ. This CDR3 region has 15 residues. The CDR3 nucleotides are TGCGCCAGCAGCTTGACTAGCGGGGGTGATAGTACGCAGTATTTT. Residues: CASSLTSGGDSTQYF.

This rearrangement joins TRBV12-3 or TRBV12-4 to TRBJ2-7; 9 bases agree with TRBD1. The CDR3 extends over 13 amino acids. V shed 6 bases and J 3 bases; nucleotides not matched to a gene: 3. The CDR3 sequence: CASSLTGGYEQYF. In DNA, the CDR3 is TGTGCCAGCAGCCTGACAGGGGGCTACGAGCAGTACTTC.

This clone is a singleton in its sample. The genes are TRBV18 and TRBJ1-1; 7 nucleotides match TRBD1. V gave up 4 bases and J gave up 0 bases; unmatched junction bases: 11. CDR3 size: 17 residues. CDR1 is KGHSH and CDR2 is LQKENI in the germline V gene. The CDR3 protein is CASSRDSTLGMNTEAFF. The CDR3 DNA reads TGTGCCAGCTCACGGGACAGCACTCTCGGTATGAACACTGAAGCTTTCTTT.

The chain uses TRBV5-4 and TRBJ2-7; 8 bases line up with TRBD2. V was pared by 3 bases and J by 7 bases, with 15 bases of the junction left unmatched. CDR3 length: 16 amino acids. Per the germline V gene, CDR1 is SGHNT and CDR2 is YYREEE (reference sequence). CDR3 bases: TGTGCCAGCAGCTCGCAAGGCGGACTAGCTTCTAGGGAGCAGTACTTC. As protein: CASSSQGGLASREQYF.

The chain has TRBV7-9 and TRBJ2-1; possible D gene TRBD2, 5 bases. The CDR3 contains 14 residues. V was pared by 3 bases and J by 7 bases, with 13 bases between. CDR1 is SEHNR and CDR2 is FQNEAQ in the germline V gene (reference sequence). CDR3 loop: CASSLRIAPNEQFF. The CDR3 DNA sequence: TGTGCCAGCAGCTTGCGGATAGCGCCGAATGAGCAGTTCTTC.

The chain combines TRBV4-2 with TRBJ2-3, with 9 nucleotides matching TRBD2. The V segment lost 1 base and the J segment 8 bases; nucleotides outside the gene matches: 7. In germline, CDR1 is LGHNA, CDR2 YNFKEQ. This CDR3 has 15 residues. The DNA for the CDR3 is TGTGCCAGCAGCCAAGTAGCGGGAGATCGAGGTACGCAGTATTTT. Encoded protein: CASSQVAGDRGTQYF.

The count of this clone is one. The chain has TRBV3-1 (or the pseudogene TRBV3-2) and TRBJ2-7; a possible D gene is TRBD1 (6 bases). Germline CDR1 LGHDT, CDR2 YNNKEL (reference sequence). This CDR3 is built from 14 residues. V was cut by 0 bases and J by 8 bases, with 14 bases left in between. The CDR3 DNA sequence: TGTGCCAGCAGCCAAGAGCCCAGGACAGATAAGCAGTACTTC. Protein sequence: CASSQEPRTDKQYF.

The rearrangement links TRBV6-5 to TRBJ2-3; 8 nucleotides agree with TRBD2. This CDR3 contains 13 residues. The germline gives CDR1 MNHEY, CDR2 SVGAGI. Trimming cost V 11 bases and J 5 bases; bases outside gene matches: 9. CDR3 DNA sequence: TGTGCCGGTGCGGGGGGCCAGATAGATACGCAGTATTTT. Translating it yields CAGAGGQIDTQYF.

The gene calls are TRBV2 and TRBJ2-3; 7 nucleotides line up with TRBD1. Germline V lookup: CDR1 SNHLY, CDR2 FYNNEI. The CDR3 totals 14 residues. V shed 7 bases, J shed 2 bases, and the junction held 6 bases outside the gene matches. For the CDR3, the DNA is TGTGCCAGCATGAGACAGGGTTTCACAGATACGCAGTATTTT. This sequence encodes CASMRQGFTDTQYF.

The chain links TRBV14 to TRBJ2-7; 8 nucleotides agree with TRBD2. V lost 1 base and J lost 0; bases outside the gene matches: 5. The CDR3 contains 16 residues. Germline V lookup: CDR1 SGHDN, CDR2 FVKESK. The CDR3 DNA sequence: TGTGCCAGCAGCCAAGCCGGCACTAGCGGCTCCTACGAGCAGTACTTC. As protein: CASSQAGTSGSYEQYF. The whole variable domain, remainder taken from reference TRBV14 and TRBJ2-7, is EAGVTQFPSHSVIEKGQTVTLRCDPISGHDNLYWYRRVMGKEIKFLLHFVKESKQDESGMPNNRFLAERTGGTYSTLKVQPAELEDSGVYFCASSQAGTSGSYEQYFGPGTRLTVT.

The chain uses TRBV19 and TRBJ1-1, with 7 bases matching TRBD1. Germline V gives CDR1 LNHDA, CDR2 SQIVND (reference sequence). This CDR3 contains 14 residues. The trim removed 1 base at V and 5 bases at J, leaving 4 bases unmatched. The DNA for the CDR3 is TGTGCCAGTAGTATAGGAGGGGGCCGGACTGAAGCTTTCTTT. As protein: CASSIGGGRTEAFF.

The chain joins TRBV2 to TRBJ1-3; 8 nucleotides match TRBD1. Germline V gene lookup returns CDR1 SNHLY and CDR2 FYNNEI. The V gene end was trimmed by 5 bases and the J gene end by 1 base; junction bases not matched to a gene: 7. This CDR3 region has 16 residues. CDR3 in amino acids: CASSKGRTGSGNTIYF. The CDR3 coding sequence is TGTGCCAGCAGTAAAGGGAGGACAGGGTCTGGAAACACCATATATTTT.

This clone was seen only once. The V and J genes are TRBV6-5 and TRBJ1-2, with D unclear. The CDR3 length is 12 residues. The germline V gene encodes CDR1 MNHEY and CDR2 SVGAGI. V was pared by 2 bases and J by 7 bases, with 8 bases between. The chain's CDR3 is CASSYGGVGYTF. The CDR3 DNA reads TGTGCCAGCAGTTACGGCGGGGTTGGCTACACCTTC.

The chain couples TRBV5-1 to TRBJ2-5; 7 bases agree with TRBD2. The germline V gene has CDR1 SGHRS and CDR2 YFSETQ. V dropped 4 bases and J dropped 1; count of bases not matched to a gene: 1. The CDR3 sequence is 13 residues long. The DNA for the CDR3 is TGCGCCAGCAGCGCTAGCGGCCAAGAGACCCAGTACTTC. Encoded protein: CASSASGQETQYF.